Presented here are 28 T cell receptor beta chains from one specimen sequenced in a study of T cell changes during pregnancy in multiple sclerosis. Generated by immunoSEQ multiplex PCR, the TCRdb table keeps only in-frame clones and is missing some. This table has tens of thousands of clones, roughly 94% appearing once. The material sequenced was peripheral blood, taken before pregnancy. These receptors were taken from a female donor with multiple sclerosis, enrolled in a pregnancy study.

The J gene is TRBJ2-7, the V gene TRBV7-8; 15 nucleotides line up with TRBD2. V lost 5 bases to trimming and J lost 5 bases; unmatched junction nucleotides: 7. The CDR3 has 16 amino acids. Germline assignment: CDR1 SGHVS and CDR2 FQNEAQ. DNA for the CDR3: TGTGCCAGCAGCCCCGGGACTAGCGGGAGGAGAAACGAGCAGTACTTC. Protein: CASSPGTSGRRNEQYF.

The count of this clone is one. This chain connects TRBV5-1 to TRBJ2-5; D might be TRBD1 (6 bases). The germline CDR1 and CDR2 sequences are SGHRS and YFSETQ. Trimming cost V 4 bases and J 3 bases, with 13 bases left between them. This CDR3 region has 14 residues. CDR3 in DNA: TGCGCCAGCAGCACAGGACAGAGAAAAGAGACCCAGTACTTC. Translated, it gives CASSTGQRKETQYF.

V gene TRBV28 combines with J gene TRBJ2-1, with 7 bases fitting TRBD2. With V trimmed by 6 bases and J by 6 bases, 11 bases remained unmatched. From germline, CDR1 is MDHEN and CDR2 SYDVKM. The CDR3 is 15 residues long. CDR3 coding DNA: TGTGCCAGCAGCCATAGCGGGTCTGAGATCAATGAGCAGTTCTTC. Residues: CASSHSGSEINEQFF.

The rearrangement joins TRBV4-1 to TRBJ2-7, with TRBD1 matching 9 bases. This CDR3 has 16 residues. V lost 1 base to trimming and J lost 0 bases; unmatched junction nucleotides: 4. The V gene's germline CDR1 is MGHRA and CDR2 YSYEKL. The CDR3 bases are TGCGCCAGCAGCCAAGCCCTGACAGGGGGCTCCTACGAGCAGTACTTC. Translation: CASSQALTGGSYEQYF.

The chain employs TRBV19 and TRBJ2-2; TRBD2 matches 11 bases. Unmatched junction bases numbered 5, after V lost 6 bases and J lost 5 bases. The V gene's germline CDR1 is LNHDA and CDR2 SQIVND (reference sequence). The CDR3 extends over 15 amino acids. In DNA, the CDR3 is TGTGCCAGTAGACTAGCGGGAGTTCGTACCGGGGAGCTGTTTTTT. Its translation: CASRLAGVRTGELFF.

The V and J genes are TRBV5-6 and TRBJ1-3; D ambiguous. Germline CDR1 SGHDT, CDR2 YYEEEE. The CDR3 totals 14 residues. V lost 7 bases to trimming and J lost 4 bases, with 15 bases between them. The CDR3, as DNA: TGTGCCAGCTCCTTAGGAGGGAAAGGAAACACCATATATTTT. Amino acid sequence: CASSLGGKGNTIYF.

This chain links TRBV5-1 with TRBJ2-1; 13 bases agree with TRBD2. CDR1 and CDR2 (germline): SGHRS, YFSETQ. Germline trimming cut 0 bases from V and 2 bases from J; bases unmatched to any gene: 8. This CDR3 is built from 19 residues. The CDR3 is CASSLAPGLAGLAYNEQFF. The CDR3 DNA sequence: TGCGCCAGCAGCTTGGCCCCGGGACTAGCGGGACTAGCCTACAATGAGCAGTTCTTC.

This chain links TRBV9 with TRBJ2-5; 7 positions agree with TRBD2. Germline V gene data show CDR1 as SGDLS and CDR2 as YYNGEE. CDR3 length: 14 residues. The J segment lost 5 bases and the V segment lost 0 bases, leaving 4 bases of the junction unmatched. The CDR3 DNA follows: TGTGCCAGCAGCGTAGTTGCGGGAGCGGAGACCCAGTACTTC. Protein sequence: CASSVVAGAETQYF.

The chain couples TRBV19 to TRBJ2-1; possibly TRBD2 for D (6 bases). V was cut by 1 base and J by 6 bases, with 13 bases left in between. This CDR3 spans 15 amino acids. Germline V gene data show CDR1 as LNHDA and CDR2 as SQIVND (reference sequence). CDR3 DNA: TGTGCCAGTAGTATAGGTCCCGGGACTGGCAATGAGCAGTTCTTC. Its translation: CASSIGPGTGNEQFF.

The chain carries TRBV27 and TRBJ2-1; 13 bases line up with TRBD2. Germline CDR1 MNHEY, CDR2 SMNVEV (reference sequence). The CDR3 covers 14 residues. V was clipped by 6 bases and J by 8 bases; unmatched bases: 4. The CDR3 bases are TGTGCCAGCAGCAGGACTAGCGGGAGCTATGAGCAGTTCTTC. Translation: CASSRTSGSYEQFF.

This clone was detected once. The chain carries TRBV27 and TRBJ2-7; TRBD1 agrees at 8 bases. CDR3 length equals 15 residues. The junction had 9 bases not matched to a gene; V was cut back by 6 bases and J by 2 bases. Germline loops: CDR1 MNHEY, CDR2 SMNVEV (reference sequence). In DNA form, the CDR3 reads TGTGCCAGCAGGAAGGGGACAGGCAATACCTACGAGCAGTACTTC. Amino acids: CASRKGTGNTYEQYF.

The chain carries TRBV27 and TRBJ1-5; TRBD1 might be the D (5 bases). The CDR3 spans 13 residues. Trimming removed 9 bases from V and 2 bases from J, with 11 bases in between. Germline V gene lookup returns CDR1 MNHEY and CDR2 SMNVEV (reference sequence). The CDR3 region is CASGGKGNQPQHF. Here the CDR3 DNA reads TGTGCCAGTGGGGGGAAGGGCAATCAGCCCCAGCATTTT.

The CDR3 bases are TGTGCCAGCAGCAACCGGGTCCAATTCACAGATACGCAGTATTTT. Protein sequence: CASSNRVQFTDTQYF. The chain combines TRBV7-8 with TRBJ2-3; D not resolved. This CDR3 region has 15 residues. V lost 5 bases and J 2 bases, leaving 14 bases between the germline ends. From germline, CDR1 is SGHVS and CDR2 FQNEAQ.

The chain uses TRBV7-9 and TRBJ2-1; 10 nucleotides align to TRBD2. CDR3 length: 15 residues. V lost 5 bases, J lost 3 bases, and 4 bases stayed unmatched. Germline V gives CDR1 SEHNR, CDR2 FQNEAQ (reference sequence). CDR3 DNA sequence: TGTGCCAGCAGCCTTCTAGCGGGAGACTACAATGAGCAGTTCTTC. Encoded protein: CASSLLAGDYNEQFF.

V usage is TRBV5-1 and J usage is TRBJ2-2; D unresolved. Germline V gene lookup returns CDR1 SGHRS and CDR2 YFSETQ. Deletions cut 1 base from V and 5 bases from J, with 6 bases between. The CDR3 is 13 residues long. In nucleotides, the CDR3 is TGCGCCAGCAGCTTGACCGGGACCGGGGAGCTGTTTTTT. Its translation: CASSLTGTGELFF.

The CDR3 here is CASTSLRTGGSDTQYF. The CDR3 DNA follows: TGTGCCAGCACCTCCCTTAGGACAGGGGGATCAGATACGCAGTATTTT. The chain carries TRBV7-2 and TRBJ2-3, with TRBD1 matching 10 bases. V lost 7 bases to trimming and J lost 4 bases; unmatched junction nucleotides: 11. Per germline, CDR1 SGHTA and CDR2 FQGNSA. The CDR3 totals 16 residues. The full variable domain, its missing parts supplied by reference TRBV7-2 and TRBJ2-3, is GAGVSQSPSNKVTEKGKDVELRCDPISGHTALYWYRQSLGQGLEFLIYFQGNSAPDKSGLPSDRFSAERTGGSVSTLTIQRTQQEDSAVYLCASTSLRTGGSDTQYFGPGTRLTVL.

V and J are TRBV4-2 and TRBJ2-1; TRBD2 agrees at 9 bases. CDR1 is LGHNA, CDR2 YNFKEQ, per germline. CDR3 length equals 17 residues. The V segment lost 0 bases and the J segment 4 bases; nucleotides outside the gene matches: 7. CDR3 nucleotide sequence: TGTGCCAGCAGCCAAGATTGGGGCGGGAGGGCTTACAATGAGCAGTTCTTC. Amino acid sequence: CASSQDWGGRAYNEQFF.

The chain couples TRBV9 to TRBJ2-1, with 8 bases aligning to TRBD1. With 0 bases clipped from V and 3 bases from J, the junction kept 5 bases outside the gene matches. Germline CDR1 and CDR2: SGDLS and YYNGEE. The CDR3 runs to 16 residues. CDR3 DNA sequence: TGTGCCAGCAGCGTAGGGGCAGGGGGCGTCTACAATGAGCAGTTCTTC. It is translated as CASSVGAGGVYNEQFF.

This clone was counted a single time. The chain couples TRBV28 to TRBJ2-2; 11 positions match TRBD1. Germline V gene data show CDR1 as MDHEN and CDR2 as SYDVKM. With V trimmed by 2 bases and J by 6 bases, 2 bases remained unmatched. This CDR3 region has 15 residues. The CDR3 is CASSLGDRGAGELFF. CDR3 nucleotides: TGTGCCAGCAGTTTAGGGGACAGGGGGGCCGGGGAGCTGTTTTTT.

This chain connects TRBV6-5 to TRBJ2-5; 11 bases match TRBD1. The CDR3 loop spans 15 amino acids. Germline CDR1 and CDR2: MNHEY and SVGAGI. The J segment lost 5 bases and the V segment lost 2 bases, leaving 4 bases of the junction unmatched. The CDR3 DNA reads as TGTGCCAGCAGTTACGGACAGGGGGCTTGGGAGACCCAGTACTTC. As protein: CASSYGQGAWETQYF.

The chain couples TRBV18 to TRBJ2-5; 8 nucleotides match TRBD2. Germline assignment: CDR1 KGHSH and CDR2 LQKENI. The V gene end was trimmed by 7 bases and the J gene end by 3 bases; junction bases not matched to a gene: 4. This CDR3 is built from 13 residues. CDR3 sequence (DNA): TGTGCCAGCTTACGAGCGGGAGAAGAGACCCAGTACTTC. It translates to CASLRAGEETQYF.

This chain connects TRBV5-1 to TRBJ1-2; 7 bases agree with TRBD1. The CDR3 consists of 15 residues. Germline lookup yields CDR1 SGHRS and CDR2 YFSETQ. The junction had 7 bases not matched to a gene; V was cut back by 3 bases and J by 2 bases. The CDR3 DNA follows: TGCGCCAGCAGCTCCGGGACAGCCCCAAACTATGGCTACACCTTC. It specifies CASSSGTAPNYGYTF.

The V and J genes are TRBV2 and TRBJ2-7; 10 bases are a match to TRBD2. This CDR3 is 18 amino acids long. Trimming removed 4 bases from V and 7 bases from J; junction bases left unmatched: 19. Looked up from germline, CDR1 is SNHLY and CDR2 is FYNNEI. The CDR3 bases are TGTGCCAGCAGTGGGGGGAGAGGAGTAGCGGGAGGATTACGGGAGCAGTACTTC. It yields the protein CASSGGRGVAGGLREQYF. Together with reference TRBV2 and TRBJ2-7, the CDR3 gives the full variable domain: EPEVTQTPSHQVTQMGQEVILRCVPISNHLYFYWYRQILGQKVEFLVSFYNNEISEKSEIFDDQFSVERPDGSNFTLKIRSTKLEDSAMYFCASSGGRGVAGGLREQYFGPGTRLTVT.

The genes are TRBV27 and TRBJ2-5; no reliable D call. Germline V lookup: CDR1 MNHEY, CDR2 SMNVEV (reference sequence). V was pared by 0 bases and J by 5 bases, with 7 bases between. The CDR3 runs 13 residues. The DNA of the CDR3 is TGTGCCAGCAGTTTATCCGAGGCTGAGACCCAGTACTTC. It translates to CASSLSEAETQYF.

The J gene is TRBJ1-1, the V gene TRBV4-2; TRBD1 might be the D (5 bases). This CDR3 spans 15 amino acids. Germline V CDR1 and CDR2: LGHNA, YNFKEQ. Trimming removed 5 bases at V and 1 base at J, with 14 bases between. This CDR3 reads CASSSEQASNTEAFF. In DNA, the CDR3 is TGTGCCAGCAGCTCTGAACAGGCCTCGAACACTGAAGCTTTCTTT.

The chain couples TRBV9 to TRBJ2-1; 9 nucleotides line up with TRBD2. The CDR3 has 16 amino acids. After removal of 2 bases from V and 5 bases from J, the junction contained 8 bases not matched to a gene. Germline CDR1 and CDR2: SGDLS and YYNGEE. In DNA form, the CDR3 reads TGTGCCAGCAGCGTGGGGTTGTTAGCGGGAGACAATGAGCAGTTCTTC. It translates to CASSVGLLAGDNEQFF.

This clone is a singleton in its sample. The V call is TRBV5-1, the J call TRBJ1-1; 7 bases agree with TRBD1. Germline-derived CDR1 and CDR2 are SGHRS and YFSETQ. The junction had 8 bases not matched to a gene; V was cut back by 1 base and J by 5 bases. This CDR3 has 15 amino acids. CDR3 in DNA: TGCGCCAGCAGCTTGTCTGAGGGGGCACTAACTGAAGCTTTCTTT. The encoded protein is CASSLSEGALTEAFF.

The CDR3 sequence is CAWSATGSNQPQHF. The CDR3 bases are TGTGCCTGGAGCGCGACAGGTAGCAATCAGCCCCAGCATTTT. The chain recombines TRBV30 with TRBJ1-5, with a possible D match to TRBD1 (6 bases). This CDR3 region has 14 residues. V was clipped by 3 bases and J by 0 bases, with 9 bases between them. Germline V gene data show CDR1 as GTSNPN and CDR2 as SVGIG (reference sequence). The variable domain in full, completed from reference TRBV30 and TRBJ1-5, reads SQTIHQWPATLVQPVGSPLSLECTVEGTSNPNLYWYRQAAGRGLQLLFYSVGIGQISSEVPQNLSASRPQDRQFILSSKKLLLSDSGFYLCAWSATGSNQPQHFGDGTRLSIL.